This T cell receptor (beta chain) came from a study of blood T cell repertoires in COVID-19. In the study overall: From the United States, Italy and Spain came samples of acute and convalescent COVID-19. From T cells, B-cell-depleted T cells, or PBMCs came the material, which was cDNA or gDNA.

V dropped 0 bases and J dropped 4 bases, with 7 bases sitting between them. The CDR3 runs 14 residues. From germline, CDR1 is SGHDN and CDR2 FVKESK. In the study's own analysis: Using reference gene primer amplification, nucleated cell counts were estimated. The table came from immunoSEQ multiplex PCR; TCRdb's copy has only in-frame clones and leaves some out. For V, J and clone size, that table is used; D and trimming come from the DNA. The sample lists 150,000 to 200,000 clones; around four fifths were seen once. The sample taken for sequencing was peripheral blood. The sequence was obtained from a woman of 80 years or more with active or convalescent COVID-19. The V gene is TRBV14, the J gene TRBJ2-1; perhaps TRBD2 as D (5 bases). The CDR3 sequence is CASSQDRGYNEQFF. The CDR3, as DNA: TGTGCCAGCAGCCAAGATCGAGGGTACAATGAGCAGTTCTTC.